What follows are 14 T cell receptor beta chains derived from one specimen sequenced in a study of blood T cells in healthy people across ages. The use of a sample-barcoded 5' primer and a J-beta primer mix characterized a second PCR of roughly 7 to 12 cycles. TCRdb recomputed calls from the 5' RACE reads with MiXCR, one row per CDR3 protein. The data show about 780,000 distinct CDR3 sequences, about 46% seen once. Sequenced sample: blood. These TCRs come from a man older than 75 in good health.

Concerning this clonotype: This may be a read error, as it is one base from a much larger clone. V is TRBV10-3 and J is TRBJ2-4, with D perhaps TRBD2 (5 bases). V was pared by 0 bases and J by 0 bases, with 12 bases between. Germline V lookup: CDR1 ENHRY, CDR2 SYGVKD. This CDR3 contains 17 residues. The CDR3 protein is CAISESGGRLAKNIQYF. In DNA form, the CDR3 reads TGTGCCATCAGTGAGTCAGGAGGTCGACTAGCCAAAAACATTCAGTACTTC.

This chain joins TRBV20-1 and TRBJ1-6; 7 bases are a match to TRBD1. J gave up 5 bases and V 3 bases, and 7 bases lay outside the gene matches. The CDR3 has 15 amino acids. Germline V gene lookup returns CDR1 DFQATT and CDR2 SNEGSKA (reference sequence). The CDR3 DNA reads as TGCAGTGCTAGGGGGCTTGGGACAGATAATTCACCCCTCCACTTT. It yields the protein CSARGLGTDNSPLHF.

This clonotype is a singleton in its sample. The rearrangement links TRBV7-2 to TRBJ2-7; D gene uncertain. The V end was cut by 10 bases, the J end by 1 base, with 17 bases between. CDR3 length: 14 amino acids. Germline loops: CDR1 SGHTA, CDR2 FQGNSA. CDR3 nucleotides: TGTGCCAACAGTTCCGACGGCTCGTCCTACGAGCAGTACTTC. Its protein is CANSSDGSSYEQYF.

The J gene is TRBJ2-3, the V gene TRBV6-2 or TRBV6-3, with 11 bases fitting TRBD2. This CDR3 comprises 14 residues. V gave up 6 bases and J gave up 7 bases; unmatched junction bases: 6. Germline values: CDR1 MNHEY, CDR2 SVGEGT. The CDR3 sequence is CASRLAGEGYTQYF. The CDR3 DNA sequence: TGTGCCAGCAGACTAGCGGGAGAGGGATATACGCAGTATTTT.

The chain recombines TRBV5-1 with TRBJ2-1, with 10 bases identical to TRBD2. Germline V gene sequence: CDR1 SGHRS, CDR2 YFSETQ. J was trimmed by 0 bases and V by 2 bases; bases with no gene match: 5. The CDR3 is made up of 17 amino acids. In nucleotides, the CDR3 is TGCGCCAGCAGCTTTGGTGCTAGCGGGAGCTCCTACAATGAGCAGTTCTTC. It yields the protein CASSFGASGSSYNEQFF.

The genes are TRBV20-1 and TRBJ2-7; 7 bases match TRBD2. With 6 bases clipped from V and 7 bases from J, the junction kept 24 bases outside the gene matches. The CDR3 totals 17 residues. Germline loops: CDR1 DFQATT, CDR2 SNEGSKA (reference sequence). CDR3 residues: CSAPIRSGRAVRYEQYF. The CDR3 bases are TGCAGTGCACCCATCAGGAGTGGGAGGGCAGTTAGATATGAGCAGTACTTC.

The CDR3 sequence is CASSSLRGEQYF. The CDR3 bases are TGTGCCAGCAGCTCGCTGAGGGGGGAGCAGTACTTC. The V call is TRBV7-8, the J call TRBJ2-7, with D tentatively TRBD1 (6 bases). Germline CDR1 is SGHVS and CDR2 is FQNEAQ. The V and J ends lost 4 bases and 7 bases respectively, with 11 bases between them. The CDR3 covers 12 residues.

The chain combines TRBV24-1 with TRBJ2-7, with 12 bases identical to TRBD2. The CDR3 totals 16 residues. With V trimmed by 1 base and J by 7 bases, 7 bases remained unmatched. Germline values: CDR1 KGHDR, CDR2 SFDVKD. CDR3 loop: CATSDFLAGGDNEQYF. CDR3 coding DNA: TGTGCCACCAGTGATTTTCTAGCGGGAGGGGACAATGAGCAGTACTTC.

This rearrangement joins TRBV29-1 to TRBJ2-7; the D call may be TRBD1 or TRBD2 (6 bases each). CDR1 and CDR2 from the germline V gene are SQVTM and ANQGSEA. The V and J ends lost 1 base and 7 bases respectively, with 14 bases between them. The CDR3 consists of 13 residues. The CDR3 protein is CSVEAGAYNEQYF. For the CDR3, the DNA is TGCAGCGTTGAAGCGGGGGCCTACAATGAGCAGTACTTC.

The V gene is TRBV6-1, the J gene TRBJ2-6, with a possible D match to TRBD2 (5 bases). Germline V gene data show CDR1 as MNHNS and CDR2 as SASEGT. The V gene lost 0 bases and the J gene lost 3 bases, with 12 bases spanning the gap. This CDR3 comprises 17 residues. The CDR3 DNA reads as TGTGCCAGCAGTGAAGCTGGTCCTGGGAGTGGGGCCAACGTCCTGACTTTC. Encoded protein: CASSEAGPGSGANVLTF.

The chain combines TRBV27 with TRBJ2-3; no clear D gene. The CDR3 extends over 15 amino acids. V was clipped by 2 bases and J by 5 bases, with 14 bases between them. CDR1 and CDR2 (germline): MNHEY, SMNVEV (reference sequence). The CDR3 nucleotides read TGTGCCAGCAGTTTAGTCCGGGCGGCCCAAGATACGCAGTATTTT. Its translation is CASSLVRAAQDTQYF.

This clonotype has just a few counts. V usage is TRBV20-1 and J usage is TRBJ2-5, with TRBD2 identical over 8 bases. V shed 3 bases, J shed 11 bases, and the junction held 20 bases outside the gene matches. Looked up from germline, CDR1 is DFQATT and CDR2 is SNEGSKA (reference sequence). The CDR3 sequence is 16 residues long. CDR3 loop: CSASPTGAGVVNEQYF. DNA of the CDR3: TGCAGTGCTAGCCCAACTGGAGCGGGAGTTGTCAATGAGCAGTACTTC.

The chain combines TRBV20-1 with TRBJ1-5; 8 positions agree with TRBD1. With 4 bases clipped from V and 6 bases from J, the junction kept 2 bases outside the gene matches. The germline CDR1 and CDR2 sequences are DFQATT and SNEGSKA (reference sequence). The CDR3 has 12 amino acids. The CDR3 DNA is TGCAGTGCTATACAGGGGGGTCAGCCCCAGCATTTT. Its protein product is CSAIQGGQPQHF.

CDR3 sequence (DNA): TGTGCCAGCAGCCCTCGGGGCTTTGATCAGCCCCAGCATTTT. Its translation: CASSPRGFDQPQHF. V usage is TRBV14 and J usage is TRBJ1-5, with D possibly TRBD1 on 5 matching bases. V lost 4 bases and J lost 5, with 12 bases in between. The CDR3 totals 14 residues. CDR1 SGHDN and CDR2 FVKESK come from the germline V gene.